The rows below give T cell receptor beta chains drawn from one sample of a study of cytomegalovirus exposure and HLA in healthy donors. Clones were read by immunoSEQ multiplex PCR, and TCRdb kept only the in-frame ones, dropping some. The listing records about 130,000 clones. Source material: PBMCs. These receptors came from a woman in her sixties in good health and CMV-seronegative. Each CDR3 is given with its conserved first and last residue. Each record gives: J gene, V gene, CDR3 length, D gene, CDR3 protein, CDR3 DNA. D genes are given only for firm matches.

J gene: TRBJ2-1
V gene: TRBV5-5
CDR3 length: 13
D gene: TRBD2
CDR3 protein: CASSWGGTNEQFF
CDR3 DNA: TGTGCCAGCAGCTGGGGGGGGACCAATGAGCAGTTCTTC

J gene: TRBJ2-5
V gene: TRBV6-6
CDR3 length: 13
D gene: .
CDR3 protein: CASSTWTEETQYF
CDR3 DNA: TGTGCCAGCAGTACCTGGACAGAAGAGACCCAGTACTTC

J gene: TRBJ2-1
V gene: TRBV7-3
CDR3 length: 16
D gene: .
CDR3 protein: CASSPTGRFSYNEQFF
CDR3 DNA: TGTGCCAGCAGCCCGACAGGGAGGTTTTCCTACAATGAGCAGTTCTTC

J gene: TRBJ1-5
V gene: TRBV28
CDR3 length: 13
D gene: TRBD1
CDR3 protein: CASSQTGPEPQHF
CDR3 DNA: TGTGCCAGCAGTCAGACAGGGCCGGAGCCCCAGCATTTT

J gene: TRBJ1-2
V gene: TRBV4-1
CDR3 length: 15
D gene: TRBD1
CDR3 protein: CASSLDRAHVYGYTF
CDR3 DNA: TGCGCCAGCAGCTTAGACAGGGCTCACGTCTATGGCTACACCTTC

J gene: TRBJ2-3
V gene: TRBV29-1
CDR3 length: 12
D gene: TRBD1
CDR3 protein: CSSGQGEDTQYF
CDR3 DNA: TGCAGCTCGGGACAGGGGGAAGATACGCAGTATTTT

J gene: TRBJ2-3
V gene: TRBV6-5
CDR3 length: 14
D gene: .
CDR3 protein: CTTGRIFGTDTQYF
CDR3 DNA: TGTACGACCGGGAGAATCTTCGGCACAGATACGCAGTATTTT

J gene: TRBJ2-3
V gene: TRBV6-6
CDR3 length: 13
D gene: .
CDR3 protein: CASRFAGTDTQYF
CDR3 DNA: TGTGCCAGCAGATTTGCAGGCACAGATACGCAGTATTTT

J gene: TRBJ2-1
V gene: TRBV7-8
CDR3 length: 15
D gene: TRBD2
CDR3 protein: CASSPLAGVNNEQFF
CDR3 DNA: TGTGCCAGCAGCCCCCTAGCGGGGGTGAACAATGAGCAGTTCTTC

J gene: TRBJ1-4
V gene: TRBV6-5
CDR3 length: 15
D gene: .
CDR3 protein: CASSYSPLGGGKLFF
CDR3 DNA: TGTGCCAGCAGTTACTCCCCCCTGGGTGGCGGGAAACTGTTTTTT

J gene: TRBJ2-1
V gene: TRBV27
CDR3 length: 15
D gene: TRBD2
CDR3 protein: CASSLGSGFYNEQFF
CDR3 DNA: TGTGCCAGCAGTTTAGGTAGCGGGTTCTACAATGAGCAGTTCTTC

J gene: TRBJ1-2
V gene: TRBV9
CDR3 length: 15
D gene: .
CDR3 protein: CASSPPGYVLSGYTF
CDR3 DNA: TGTGCCAGCAGCCCACCCGGGTACGTCCTTTCGGGCTACACCTTC

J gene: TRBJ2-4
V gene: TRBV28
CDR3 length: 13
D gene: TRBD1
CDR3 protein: CASKNDDRGTVLF
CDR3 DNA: TGTGCCAGCAAAAATGACGACAGGGGGACGGTTCTCTTC

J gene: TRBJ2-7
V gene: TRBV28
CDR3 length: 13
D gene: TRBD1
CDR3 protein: CASTQGARYEQYF
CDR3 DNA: TGTGCCAGTACTCAGGGGGCGCGCTACGAGCAGTACTTC

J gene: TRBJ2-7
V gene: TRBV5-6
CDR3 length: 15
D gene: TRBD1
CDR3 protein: CASSLGGQGLYEQYF
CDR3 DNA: TGTGCCAGCAGCTTGGGGGGACAGGGGCTCTACGAGCAGTACTTC

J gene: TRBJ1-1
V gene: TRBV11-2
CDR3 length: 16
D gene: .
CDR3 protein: CASSLSRQVKNTEAFF
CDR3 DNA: TGTGCCAGCAGCTTATCTCGACAGGTGAAGAACACTGAAGCTTTCTTT

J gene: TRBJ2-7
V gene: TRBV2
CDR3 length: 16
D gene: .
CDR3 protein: CASSGGLNPGLYEQYF
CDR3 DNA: TGTGCCAGCAGTGGGGGACTGAACCCGGGGCTCTACGAGCAGTACTTC

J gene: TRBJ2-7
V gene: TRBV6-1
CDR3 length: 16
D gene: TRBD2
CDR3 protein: CASSERPTSGSYEQYF
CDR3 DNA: TGTGCCAGCAGTGAACGACCAACTAGCGGAAGCTACGAGCAGTACTTC

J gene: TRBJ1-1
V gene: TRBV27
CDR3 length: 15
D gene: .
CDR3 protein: CASSLGGIGFAEAFF
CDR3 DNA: TGTGCCAGCAGTTTAGGGGGGATTGGGTTCGCTGAAGCTTTCTTT

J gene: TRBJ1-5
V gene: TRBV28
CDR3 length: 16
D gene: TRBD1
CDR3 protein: CASSSPGQGSDQPQHF
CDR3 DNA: TGTGCCAGCAGTTCTCCGGGACAGGGGTCGGATCAGCCCCAGCATTTT

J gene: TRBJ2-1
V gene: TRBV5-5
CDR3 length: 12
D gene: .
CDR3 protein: CASSRRDGEQFF
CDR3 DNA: TGTGCCAGCAGCCGGAGGGACGGTGAGCAGTTCTTC

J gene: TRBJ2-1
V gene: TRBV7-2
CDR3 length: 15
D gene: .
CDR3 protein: CASSLDNNSYNEQFF
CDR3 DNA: TGTGCCAGCAGCTTAGACAATAACTCCTACAATGAGCAGTTCTTC

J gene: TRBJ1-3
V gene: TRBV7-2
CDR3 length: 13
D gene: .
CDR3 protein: CASSPSRGNTIYF
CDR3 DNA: TGTGCCAGCAGCCCTAGCAGAGGAAACACCATATATTTT

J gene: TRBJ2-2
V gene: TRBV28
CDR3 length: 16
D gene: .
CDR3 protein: CASSFSPNLVSGELFF
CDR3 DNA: TGTGCCAGCAGTTTCTCCCCGAACTTGGTTTCCGGGGAGCTGTTTTTT

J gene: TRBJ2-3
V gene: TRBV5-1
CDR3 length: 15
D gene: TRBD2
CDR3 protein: CASSGGLAQTDTQYF
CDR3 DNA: TGCGCCAGCAGCGGGGGACTAGCGCAAACAGATACGCAGTATTTT

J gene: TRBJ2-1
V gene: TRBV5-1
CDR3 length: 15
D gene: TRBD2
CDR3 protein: CASSSSGGAYNEQFF
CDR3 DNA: TGCGCCAGCAGCTCGAGCGGGGGGGCTTACAATGAGCAGTTCTTC

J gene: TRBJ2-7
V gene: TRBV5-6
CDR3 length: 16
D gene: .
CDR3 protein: CASSRGLPSAAYEQYF
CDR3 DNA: TGTGCCAGCAGCCGCGGGCTACCAAGTGCAGCCTACGAGCAGTACTTC

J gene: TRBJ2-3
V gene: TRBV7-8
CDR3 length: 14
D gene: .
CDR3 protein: CASSPYRGTDTQYF
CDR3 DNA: TGTGCCAGCAGCCCATACCGAGGGACAGATACGCAGTATTTT

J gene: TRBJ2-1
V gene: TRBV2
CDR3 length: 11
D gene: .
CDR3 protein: CASSSRDEQFF
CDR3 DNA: TGTGCCAGCAGTTCCCGGGATGAGCAGTTCTTC

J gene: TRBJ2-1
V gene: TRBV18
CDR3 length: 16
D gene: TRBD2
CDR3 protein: CASSPISSGGYNEQFF
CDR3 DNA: TGTGCCAGCTCACCTATTTCTAGCGGGGGATACAATGAGCAGTTCTTC

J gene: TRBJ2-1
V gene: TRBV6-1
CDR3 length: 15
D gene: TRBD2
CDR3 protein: CASSEATSGYNEQFF
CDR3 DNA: TGTGCCAGCAGTGAAGCAACTAGCGGGTACAATGAGCAGTTCTTC

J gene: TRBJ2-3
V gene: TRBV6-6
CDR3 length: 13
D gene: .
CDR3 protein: CASSLAGTDTQYF
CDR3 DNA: TGTGCCAGCAGTTTAGCGGGCACAGATACGCAGTATTTT

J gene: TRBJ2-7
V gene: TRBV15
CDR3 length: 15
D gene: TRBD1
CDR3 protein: CATSDTGTGGYEQYF
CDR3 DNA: TGTGCCACCAGCGACACCGGGACAGGGGGCTACGAGCAGTACTTC

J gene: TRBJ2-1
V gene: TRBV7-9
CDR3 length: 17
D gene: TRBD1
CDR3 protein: CASNQGGQGHFHNEQFF
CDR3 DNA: TGTGCCAGCAACCAAGGGGGACAGGGCCATTTCCACAATGAGCAGTTCTTC

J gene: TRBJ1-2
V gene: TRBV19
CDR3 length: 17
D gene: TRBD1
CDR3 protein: CASTRTGAQTSFVGYTF
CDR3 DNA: TGTGCCAGTACCCGGACAGGGGCCCAGACTAGTTTCGTTGGCTACACCTTC

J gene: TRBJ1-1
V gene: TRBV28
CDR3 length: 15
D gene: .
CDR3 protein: CASSYSGARNTEAFF
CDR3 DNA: TGTGCCAGCAGCTACTCAGGGGCCCGGAACACTGAAGCTTTCTTT